A selection of T cell receptor beta chains follows, all from one sample in a study of PD-1 blockade in classical Hodgkin lymphoma. TCRdb's table, derived via immunoSEQ multiplex PCR, lists solely in-frame clones and lacks some. The sample carries more than 15,000 clones, around 92% recorded once. The sequencing input was CD4+ T cells from blood. The source of these receptors is a human donor with classical Hodgkin lymphoma. The CDR3 runs from the conserved cysteine through the conserved F or W. A D gene is named only where the DNA matches it firmly. Size is omitted from some rows. Given values are once, few, many or a class for expanded clones.

NA	TRBV7-9	TRBD1	TRBJ1-4	CASIASGQINEKLFF	TGTGCCAGCATCGCCTCGGGACAGATTAATGAAAAACTGTTTTTT
NA	TRBV10-3	NA	TRBJ2-7	CAISESAYEQYF	TGTGCCATCAGTGAGTCCGCCTACGAGCAGTACTTC
NA	TRBV25-1	NA	TRBJ1-1	CASSSRTEITEAFF	TGTGCCAGCAGTAGTAGGACGGAGATCACTGAAGCTTTCTTT
NA	TRBV5-4	TRBD1	TRBJ1-1	CASSQPRGRGTEAFF	TGTGCCAGCAGCCAACCCAGGGGGCGAGGGACTGAAGCTTTCTTT
NA	TRBV7-9	NA	TRBJ2-1	CASSLETGRYNEQFF	TGTGCCAGCAGCTTAGAGACAGGCAGGTACAATGAGCAGTTCTTC
NA	TRBV28	NA	TRBJ1-5	CASRLKLSNQPQHF	TGTGCCAGCAGACTAAAACTTAGCAATCAGCCCCAGCATTTT
NA	TRBV5-5	TRBD2	TRBJ2-1	CASSFFGGRDNEQFF	TGTGCCAGCAGCTTTTTCGGGGGGAGGGACAATGAGCAGTTCTTC
few	TRBV28	NA	TRBJ1-2	CASSFKSRGYTF	TGTGCCAGCAGTTTCAAGAGTCGAGGCTACACCTTC
NA	TRBV2	NA	TRBJ2-7	CASRMGRIYEQYF	TGTGCCAGCAGGATGGGACGGATCTACGAGCAGTACTTC
NA	TRBV18	NA	TRBJ2-3	CASSPKLTTVTAQTQYF	TGTGCCAGCTCACCCAAACTCACGACAGTCACGGCCCAAACGCAGTATTTT
NA	TRBV10-3	NA	TRBJ1-1	CAISVGSGEHEAFF	TGTGCCATCAGTGTAGGGTCAGGAGAACATGAAGCTTTCTTT
NA	TRBV2	NA	TRBJ1-5	CASSWGRAPVNQPQHF	TGTGCCAGCAGCTGGGGCAGGGCCCCCGTCAATCAGCCCCAGCATTTT
NA	TRBV6-1	NA	TRBJ1-5	CASSDWANQPQHF	TGTGCCAGCAGTGATTGGGCGAATCAGCCCCAGCATTTT
NA	TRBV19	TRBD1	TRBJ1-5	CASSWDRGDPQHF	TGTGCCAGTAGTTGGGACAGGGGCGATCCCCAGCATTTT
NA	TRBV2	TRBD1	TRBJ1-1	CARIAGTGATEAFF	TGTGCCAGAATCGCCGGGACAGGGGCCACTGAAGCTTTCTTT
NA	TRBV18	TRBD1	TRBJ1-1	CASSPNTGGGTEAFF	TGTGCCAGCTCACCTAATACAGGGGGGGGAACTGAAGCTTTCTTT
NA	TRBV7-8	NA	TRBJ2-5	CASSPHPGRGGETQYF	TGTGCCAGCAGCCCCCACCCCGGCAGGGGCGGAGAGACCCAGTACTTC
NA	TRBV11-2	TRBD2	TRBJ2-1	CASSPRLAPYNEQFF	TGTGCCAGCAGCCCCAGACTAGCACCGTACAATGAGCAGTTCTTC
once	TRBV25-1	NA	TRBJ1-4	CASSDHTATNEKLFF	TGTGCCAGCAGTGATCATACCGCAACTAATGAAAAACTGTTTTTT
NA	TRBV27	TRBD2	TRBJ2-5	CASSFLAGGETQYF	TGTGCCAGCAGTTTCTTAGCGGGAGGAGAGACCCAGTACTTC
NA	TRBV19	NA	TRBJ2-7	CASSILGAREQYF	TGTGCCAGTAGTATTCTGGGGGCAAGGGAGCAGTACTTC
NA	TRBV5-4	TRBD2	TRBJ2-3	CASSRRAGGGTDTQYF	TGTGCCAGCAGCAGAAGAGCGGGAGGAGGGACAGATACGCAGTATTTT
NA	TRBV6-5	NA	TRBJ2-1	CASRERTEQFF	TGTGCCAGCAGGGAGCGTACCGAGCAGTTCTTC
NA	TRBV28	TRBD1	TRBJ1-5	CASNQGQANQPQHF	TGTGCCAGCAATCAGGGACAGGCCAATCAGCCCCAGCATTTT
NA	TRBV9	TRBD2	TRBJ2-2	CASSVVVLAGAGELFF	TGTGCCAGCAGCGTAGTAGTCCTAGCGGGAGCCGGGGAGCTGTTTTTT
NA	TRBV20-1	NA	TRBJ2-7	CSARSYEQYF	TGCAGTGCTAGGTCCTACGAGCAGTACTTC
NA	TRBV13	NA	TRBJ1-3	CASSFGANSGNTIYF	TGTGCCAGCAGCTTCGGGGCAAACTCTGGAAACACCATATATTTT
NA	TRBV6-5	NA	TRBJ2-7	CASSQSGHYEQYF	TGTGCCAGCAGCCAGAGCGGGCACTACGAGCAGTACTTC
NA	TRBV2	TRBD1	TRBJ1-2	CASQEGGARYGYTF	TGTGCATCCCAAGAAGGGGGCGCGAGGTATGGCTACACCTTC
few	TRBV28	TRBD1	TRBJ1-2	CAIRQGAYGYTF	TGTGCCATTCGGCAGGGGGCCTATGGCTACACCTTC
once	TRBV18	NA	TRBJ2-7	CASSGGQGIEQYF	TGTGCCAGCTCAGGTGGGCAGGGAATCGAGCAGTACTTC
NA	TRBV14	NA	TRBJ1-1	CASSQDWVTEAFF	TGTGCCAGCAGCCAAGATTGGGTGACTGAAGCTTTCTTT
NA	TRBV4-1	TRBD1	TRBJ2-7	CASSSQGDRGHEQYF	TGCGCCAGCAGCTCTCAGGGGGACAGGGGGCACGAGCAGTACTTC
once	TRBV11-2	NA	TRBJ2-7	CASSLEGSNLDEQYF	TGTGCCAGCAGCTTAGAAGGTAGTAATCTCGACGAGCAGTACTTC
NA	TRBV7-8	TRBD2	TRBJ2-7	CASTGLAGNSYEQYF	TGTGCCAGCACGGGACTAGCGGGAAACAGCTACGAGCAGTACTTC
NA	TRBV5-4	NA	TRBJ2-7	CASSPILSGTWEQYF	TGTGCCAGCAGCCCGATCCTCTCGGGGACGTGGGAGCAGTACTTC
NA	TRBV5-4	TRBD2	TRBJ2-1	CASSPKGSSGGYNEQFF	TGTGCCAGCAGCCCTAAAGGGTCTAGCGGGGGTTACAATGAGCAGTTCTTC
NA	TRBV28	NA	TRBJ1-5	CASSPHRGQGNQPQHF	TGTGCCAGCAGTCCACACCGGGGGCAGGGCAATCAGCCCCAGCATTTT
NA	TRBV10-3	NA	TRBJ2-7	CAISAWQDPEQYF	TGTGCCATCAGTGCCTGGCAGGACCCCGAGCAGTACTTC
NA	TRBV28	NA	TRBJ1-5	CASSLRAARVGQPQHF	TGTGCCAGCAGTTTACGGGCAGCCCGAGTGGGTCAGCCCCAGCATTTT
NA	TRBV19	NA	TRBJ2-5	CASSMWGEETQYF	TGTGCCAGTAGTATGTGGGGGGAAGAGACCCAGTACTTC
NA	TRBV7-2	NA	TRBJ2-7	CASSLEGGYEQYF	TGTGCCAGCAGCTTAGAGGGCGGCTACGAGCAGTACTTC
NA	TRBV5-4	NA	TRBJ2-1	CASSPPGTRLNEQFF	TGTGCCAGCAGCCCCCCCGGGACTCGACTCAATGAGCAGTTCTTC
NA	TRBV5-1	TRBD2	TRBJ2-1	CASSLGGTSGYNEQFF	TGCGCCAGCAGCTTGGGCGGCACTAGCGGCTACAATGAGCAGTTCTTC
NA	TRBV30	TRBD1	TRBJ2-7	CAWSVGTGRYEQYF	TGTGCCTGGAGTGTAGGGACAGGTCGCTACGAGCAGTACTTC
NA	TRBV6-1	NA	TRBJ1-1	CASSRVNTEAFF	TGTGCCAGCAGTCGGGTGAACACTGAAGCTTTCTTT
NA	TRBV28	NA	TRBJ1-4	CASTSGATNEKLFF	TGTGCCAGCACCTCAGGGGCAACTAATGAAAAACTGTTTTTT
NA	TRBV28	TRBD1	TRBJ1-5	CASSSYPGQKTYSNQPQHF	TGTGCCAGCAGTTCTTATCCGGGACAGAAAACTTATAGCAATCAGCCCCAGCATTTT
NA	TRBV5-1	TRBD2	TRBJ2-1	CASSLDTLAGSSEQFF	TGCGCCAGCAGCTTGGATACACTAGCGGGATCGAGTGAGCAGTTCTTC
once	TRBV7-9	TRBD1	TRBJ1-4	CASSLALTGGAVTNEKLFF	TGTGCCAGCAGCTTAGCGCTTACAGGGGGCGCAGTTACTAATGAAAAACTGTTTTTT
NA	TRBV11-2	NA	TRBJ2-6	CASSSGSGRGWAGANVLTF	TGTGCCAGCAGCTCCGGGTCAGGAAGAGGGTGGGCTGGGGCCAACGTCCTGACTTTC
once	TRBV28	TRBD1	TRBJ1-3	CASNPRGRTGTIYF	TGTGCCAGCAACCCCAGGGGGAGGACTGGCACCATATATTTT
NA	TRBV10-3	NA	TRBJ2-6	CAISGVGANVLTF	TGTGCCATCAGCGGGGTTGGGGCCAACGTCCTGACTTTC
NA	TRBV19	TRBD2	TRBJ2-2	CASSRSGSGGELFF	TGTGCCAGTAGTAGGAGCGGGAGTGGCGGGGAGCTGTTTTTT
NA	TRBV6-1	NA	TRBJ1-3	CASSEGLRSGNTIYF	TGTGCCAGCAGTGAAGGACTGCGATCTGGAAACACCATATATTTT